The clone carrying this TCR beta chain came up many times. This record comes from a study of patients and donors after allogeneic stem cell transplantation. TCRdb used MiXCR to reprocess the RT-PCR reads, holding one entry per CDR3 protein. The sample has around 82,000 distinct CDR3 sequences; 4% to 5% are singletons. The germline CDR1 and CDR2 sequences are SNHLY and FYNNEI. Between the trimmed V and J ends, which lost 4 bases and 11 bases, there was a span of 9 bases. The CDR3 consists of 11 residues. Sequenced sample: blood, either unsorted or a sorted T cell fraction (not recorded which). The clonotype originates from a human donor who was either an allogeneic HSCT recipient or a stem cell or donor lymphocyte infusion donor (not recorded which). It is not recorded whose cells these are; they may come from a transplant donor. The genes are TRBV2 and TRBJ2-1; D remains unclear. CDR3 nucleotide sequence: TGTGCCAGCAGTGTTTCGGTACAGCAGTTCTTC. This translates into CASSVSVQQFF. Together with reference TRBV2 and TRBJ2-1, the CDR3 gives the full variable domain: EPEVTQTPSHQVTQMGQEVILRCVPISNHLYFYWYRQILGQKVEFLVSFYNNEISEKSEIFDDQFSVERPDGSNFTLKIRSTKLEDSAMYFCASSVSVQQFFGPGTRLTVL.